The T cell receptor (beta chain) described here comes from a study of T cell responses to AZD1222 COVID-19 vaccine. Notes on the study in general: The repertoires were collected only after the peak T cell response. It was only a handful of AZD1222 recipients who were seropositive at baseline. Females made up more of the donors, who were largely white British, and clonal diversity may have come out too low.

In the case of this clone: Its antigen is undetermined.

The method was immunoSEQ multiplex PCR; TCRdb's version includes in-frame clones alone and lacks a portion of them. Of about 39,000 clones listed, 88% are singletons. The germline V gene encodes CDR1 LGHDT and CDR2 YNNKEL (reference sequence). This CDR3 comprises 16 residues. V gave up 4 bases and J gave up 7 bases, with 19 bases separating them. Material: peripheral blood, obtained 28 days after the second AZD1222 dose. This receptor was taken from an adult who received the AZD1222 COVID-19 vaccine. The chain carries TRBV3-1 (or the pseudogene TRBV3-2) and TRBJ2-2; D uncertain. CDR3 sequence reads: CASSPQVGSWFGELFF. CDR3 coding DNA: TGTGCCAGCAGCCCCCAAGTGGGCTCTTGGTTCGGGGAGCTGTTTTTT.